The 6 T cell receptor beta chains below come from one sample, sequenced in a study of shared T cell receptors in the human thymus. This table comes from immunoSEQ multiplex PCR, and its TCRdb copy is limited to in-frame clones, with some not included. There are approximately 730,000 clones in the sample; approximately 83% occur only once, and over 0.008% lies in the top ten. This sample also belongs to another study, concerning human thymus T cells.

Sequencing used thymocytes. The receptors originated from a girl under three years old with a congenital heart defect.

V usage is TRBV29-1 and J usage is TRBJ1-1; D is uncertain. The CDR3 totals 14 residues. Between the trimmed V and J ends, which lost 4 bases and 4 bases, there was a span of 16 bases. Germline lookup yields CDR1 SQVTM and CDR2 ANQGSEA. The DNA of the CDR3 is TGCAGCGTTGCCCCAGGATCCACGATCACTGAAGCTTTCTTT. It specifies CSVAPGSTITEAFF.

The sample holds a few counts of this clone. V gene TRBV28 combines with J gene TRBJ1-2; 7 bases align to TRBD1. Germline trimming cut 4 bases from V and 4 bases from J; bases unmatched to any gene: 3. The CDR3 totals 13 residues. Germline CDR1 reads MDHEN; CDR2 reads SYDVKM. CDR3 DNA: TGTGCCAGCAGTTCCAGGGACAGCTATGGCTACACCTTC. Its protein product is CASSSRDSYGYTF.

This clone was recorded once. CDR3 sequence reads: CASSLKHQGSYTEAFF. The CDR3 coding sequence is TGTGCCAGCAGCCTAAAACACCAGGGTTCGTACACTGAAGCTTTCTTT. The chain uses TRBV5-5 and TRBJ1-1; tentatively, D is TRBD1 (5 bases). Germline CDR1 reads SGHKS; CDR2 reads YYEKEE (reference sequence). This CDR3 has 16 residues. The ends were cut back, 4 bases at V and 3 bases at J, with 19 bases in the middle. The whole variable domain, filled in from reference TRBV5-5 and TRBJ1-1, reads DAGVTQSPTHLIKTRGQQVTLRCSPISGHKSVSWYQQVLGQGPQFIFQYYEKEERGRGNFPDRFSARQFPNYSSELNVNALLLGDSALYLCASSLKHQGSYTEAFFGQGTRLTVV.

There are a few counts of this clone. The rearrangement joins TRBV5-6 to TRBJ2-1, with TRBD1 identical over 9 bases. Germline CDR1 and CDR2: SGHDT and YYEEEE. Losses at the gene ends were 0 bases for V and 6 bases for J; bases not matched to a gene: 10. The CDR3 has 17 amino acids. This chain's CDR3 is CASSLAPPGQGGNEQFF. CDR3 in DNA: TGTGCCAGCAGCTTGGCCCCTCCGGGACAGGGAGGCAATGAGCAGTTCTTC.

The V call is TRBV14, the J call TRBJ2-2; D perhaps matches TRBD1 (6 bases). This CDR3 comprises 18 residues. The germline V and J ends were trimmed by 4 bases and 4 bases, with 22 bases remaining between them. Germline V CDR1 and CDR2: SGHDN, FVKESK. The CDR3: CASSPITKQGPPTGELFF. CDR3 coding DNA: TGTGCCAGCAGCCCCATAACAAAACAGGGCCCCCCCACCGGGGAGCTGTTTTTT.

The table lists this clone with a few counts. CDR3 DNA: TGTGCCAGCAGGGGGCCGACAGGGAATACACATGAGCTCCACGAGCAGTACTTC. Protein sequence: CASRGPTGNTHELHEQYF. The V gene is TRBV27, the J gene TRBJ2-5, with 7 bases that match TRBD1. The DNA matches TRBJ2-7 better at its end, which makes the J call doubtful. Germline V gives CDR1 MNHEY, CDR2 SMNVEV (reference sequence). CDR3 length: 18 residues.